One sample yielded the 32 T cell receptor beta chains listed below, sequenced in a study of blood T cell repertoires in COVID-19. Using immunoSEQ multiplex PCR, the repertoire was profiled, and TCRdb retains in-frame clones only, with some absent. The table lists 300,000 to 350,000 clones, around 80% of them singletons. Material for sequencing was peripheral blood. The receptors derive from a man aged 25 to 45 with active or convalescent COVID-19.

The chain recombines TRBV6-2 or TRBV6-3 with TRBJ2-2, with 12 nucleotides matching TRBD2. V gave up 5 bases and J gave up 0 bases; unmatched junction bases: 1. The CDR3 is 16 residues long. Germline CDR1 is MNHEY and CDR2 is SVGEGT. The CDR3 DNA sequence: TGTGCCAGCAGTAGGACTAGCGGGGCGAACACCGGGGAGCTGTTTTTT. This sequence encodes CASSRTSGANTGELFF.

J is TRBJ1-2 and V is TRBV7-2, with 12 bases that match TRBD1. Germline CDR1 reads SGHTA; CDR2 reads FQGNSA. Trimming removed 4 bases from V and 4 bases from J; junction bases left unmatched: 7. CDR3 length: 16 residues. The CDR3 DNA sequence: TGTGCCAGCAGCTCAGGCGGGACAGGGGGCCGCTATGGCTACACCTTC. The encoded protein is CASSSGGTGGRYGYTF. The entire variable domain, with the rest obtained from reference TRBV7-2 and TRBJ1-2, is as follows: GAGVSQSPSNKVTEKGKDVELRCDPISGHTALYWYRQSLGQGLEFLIYFQGNSAPDKSGLPSDRFSAERTGGSVSTLTIQRTQQEDSAVYLCASSSGGTGGRYGYTFGSGTRLTVV.

This clone was observed a handful of times. The J gene is TRBJ2-7, the V gene TRBV5-6; maybe TRBD1 (6 bases). CDR1 and CDR2 (germline): SGHDT, YYEEEE. V was pared by 3 bases and J by 4 bases, with 8 bases between. The CDR3 sequence is 12 residues long. CDR3: CASSWDTYEQYF. The CDR3 DNA is TGTGCCAGCAGCTGGGACACTTACGAGCAGTACTTC.

The chain is built from TRBV5-1 and TRBJ2-3; 10 bases are a match to TRBD1. V lost 4 bases and J lost 5; bases outside the gene matches: 7. CDR1 is SGHRS, CDR2 YFSETQ, per germline. This CDR3 comprises 15 residues. CDR3 amino acids: CASSPGTGEVDTQYF. CDR3 DNA sequence: TGCGCCAGCAGCCCGGGGACAGGGGAAGTAGATACGCAGTATTTT.

The rearrangement joins TRBV28 to TRBJ1-2; tentative D call: TRBD1 (6 bases). V lost 6 bases and J lost 6, with 14 bases in between. The length of the CDR3 is 13 residues. Per the germline V gene, CDR1 is MDHEN and CDR2 is SYDVKM. CDR3 region: CASSPGGLNGYTF. DNA for the CDR3: TGTGCCAGCAGCCCGGGGGGCCTAAATGGCTACACCTTC.

This chain uses TRBV10-3 with TRBJ2-2, with TRBD1 matching over 7 bases. Germline V gene data show CDR1 as ENHRY and CDR2 as SYGVKD. The V segment lost 2 bases and the J segment 2 bases; nucleotides outside the gene matches: 2. This CDR3 contains 15 residues. As DNA, the CDR3 is TGTGCCATCAGTGAGGGGACAGTTAACACCGGGGAGCTGTTTTTT. It is translated as CAISEGTVNTGELFF.

In regard to this clone: The same CDR3 arises from other DNA sequences in this sample as well. The rearrangement uses TRBV19 and TRBJ2-3; possible D gene TRBD2, 6 bases. CDR1 is LNHDA, CDR2 SQIVND, per germline (reference sequence). Between the trimmed V and J ends, which lost 4 bases and 1 base, there was a span of 21 bases. CDR3 size: 18 residues. The CDR3 coding sequence is TGTGCCAGTAGTACTAAAAAAATAGCGGCTCTAGGCACAGATACGCAGTATTTT. As protein: CASSTKKIAALGTDTQYF. The full variable domain, completed using reference TRBV19 and TRBJ2-3, is DGGITQSPKYLFRKEGQNVTLSCEQNLNHDAMYWYRQDPGQGLRLIYYSQIVNDFQKGDIAEGYSVSREKKESFPLTVTSAQKNPTAFYLCASSTKKIAALGTDTQYFGPGTRLTVL.

A few counts support this clone. This CDR3 is also generated by other DNA sequences in the sample. The CDR3, as DNA: TGTGCCACCAGCAGAGATAGGGGCTCTGGAAACACCATATATTTT. Its protein is CATSRDRGSGNTIYF. The chain combines TRBV15 with TRBJ1-3, with D tentatively TRBD1 (5 bases). Germline loops: CDR1 LNHNV, CDR2 YYDKDF (reference sequence). Trimming cost V 0 bases and J 0 bases, with 6 bases left between them. This CDR3 is built from 15 residues.

V and J are TRBV2 and TRBJ1-1; D may be TRBD1 (5 bases). The length of the CDR3 is 12 residues. Deletions cut 9 bases from V and 7 bases from J, with 15 bases between. Germline V gene sequence: CDR1 SNHLY, CDR2 FYNNEI. The CDR3, as DNA: TGTGCCAGACAGGTCGGCCTCGGTGAAGCTTTCTTT. As protein: CARQVGLGEAFF.

V is TRBV10-3 and J is TRBJ2-1, with TRBD1 matching 8 bases. In germline, CDR1 is ENHRY, CDR2 SYGVKD. The CDR3 spans 18 residues. V shed 1 base, J shed 9 bases, and the junction held 17 bases outside the gene matches. The chain's CDR3 is CAISEFLGTGKRSGEQFF. DNA of the CDR3: TGTGCCATCAGTGAGTTCCTCGGGACAGGAAAGAGAAGCGGTGAGCAGTTCTTC.

The CDR3 DNA reads as TGTGCCAGCAGCTTAATTGGCGGGAGGGGTCTGGACGAGCAGTACTTC. Translation gives CASSLIGGRGLDEQYF. V and J are TRBV7-2 and TRBJ2-7; 9 bases agree with TRBD2. CDR3 length: 16 amino acids. Germline V gene lookup returns CDR1 SGHTA and CDR2 FQGNSA. The V gene end was trimmed by 2 bases and the J gene end by 5 bases; junction bases not matched to a gene: 10.

The chain recombines TRBV28 with TRBJ2-7; no clear D. Germline lookup yields CDR1 MDHEN and CDR2 SYDVKM. Trimming shortened V by 3 bases and J by 9 bases, and 12 bases separated the two germline ends. The CDR3 has 12 residues. In DNA, the CDR3 is TGTGCCAGCAGTTTTCAGGAAGGCGCGCAGTACTTC. Its translation is CASSFQEGAQYF.

The CDR3 here is CAWSWLGSSTDTQYF. Written as DNA, the CDR3 is TGTGCCTGGAGTTGGCTTGGTTCTAGCACAGATACGCAGTATTTT. The rearrangement links TRBV30 to TRBJ2-3, with unresolved D. V was pared by 2 bases and J by 0 bases, with 12 bases between. This CDR3 comprises 15 residues. Germline V gene sequence: CDR1 GTSNPN, CDR2 SVGIG (reference sequence).

The chain joins TRBV5-6 to TRBJ2-5, with 9 bases aligning to TRBD2. CDR3 length: 15 amino acids. Germline-derived CDR1 and CDR2 are SGHDT and YYEEEE. The ends lost 4 bases at V and 5 bases at J; junction bases unmatched: 9. CDR3 DNA: TGTGCCAGCAGCCCCTTGGCGGGGGGGCACGAGACCCAGTACTTC. Translation: CASSPLAGGHETQYF.

The V call is TRBV7-8, the J call TRBJ2-3; 11 positions match TRBD2. The CDR3 has 16 amino acids. In germline, CDR1 is SGHVS, CDR2 FQNEAQ. V dropped 5 bases and J dropped 6; count of bases not matched to a gene: 10. The DNA for the CDR3 is TGTGCCAGCAGCGGTCGCTTAGCGGGAGGGCCGGATACGCAGTATTTT. The encoded protein is CASSGRLAGGPDTQYF. The full variable domain, with the rest looked up from reference TRBV7-8 and TRBJ2-3, is GAGVSQSPRYKVAKRGQDVALRCDPISGHVSLFWYQQALGQGPEFLTYFQNEAQLDKSGLPSDRFFAERPEGSVSTLKIQRTQQEDSAVYLCASSGRLAGGPDTQYFGPGTRLTVL.

This chain links TRBV7-6 with TRBJ1-6, with 8 bases aligning to TRBD1. The J segment lost 7 bases and the V segment lost 3 bases, leaving 5 bases of the junction unmatched. This CDR3 spans 15 amino acids. In germline, CDR1 is SGHVS, CDR2 FNYEAQ. The CDR3 region is CASSLGRGPNSPLHF. The DNA of the CDR3 is TGTGCCAGCAGCTTGGGCAGGGGGCCGAATTCACCCCTCCACTTT.

The chain is built from TRBV5-1 and TRBJ2-7; 10 bases match TRBD1. This CDR3 contains 15 residues. In germline, CDR1 is SGHRS, CDR2 YFSETQ. Trimming removed 0 bases from V and 6 bases from J; junction bases left unmatched: 6. Here the CDR3 reads CASSLDGTGEREQYF. CDR3 coding DNA: TGCGCCAGCAGCTTGGATGGGACAGGGGAACGCGAGCAGTACTTC.

The chain joins TRBV28 to TRBJ1-5, with D unresolved. Germline V CDR1 and CDR2: MDHEN, SYDVKM. The CDR3 extends over 17 amino acids. V was pared by 3 bases and J by 1 base, with 16 bases between. The CDR3, as DNA: TGTGCCAGCAGTTTTAATAGAGGACCGGGAAGCAATCAGCCCCAGCATTTT. It encodes CASSFNRGPGSNQPQHF. The complete variable domain, with remaining parts taken from reference TRBV28 and TRBJ1-5, reads DVKVTQSSRYLVKRTGEKVFLECVQDMDHENMFWYRQDPGLGLRLIYFSYDVKMKEKGDIPEGYSVSREKKERFSLILESASTNQTSMYLCASSFNRGPGSNQPQHFGDGTRLSIL.

The V call is TRBV13, the J call TRBJ2-7; 11 bases agree with TRBD2. This CDR3 spans 15 amino acids. Germline assignment: CDR1 PRHDT and CDR2 FYEKMQ (reference sequence). The V segment lost 4 bases and the J segment 3 bases; nucleotides outside the gene matches: 5. The CDR3 DNA is TGTGCCAGCAGCTACGCTAGCGGGAGGCTCTACGAGCAGTACTTC. It yields the protein CASSYASGRLYEQYF.

The J gene is TRBJ1-4, the V gene TRBV7-6; TRBD1 is a possible D gene (6 bases). The germline V gene has CDR1 SGHVS and CDR2 FNYEAQ. The CDR3 length is 15 residues. V was pared by 3 bases and J by 8 bases, with 16 bases between. DNA for the CDR3: TGTGCCAGCAGCTTGGAACAGGGATTCGGGGAAAAACTGTTTTTT. It translates to CASSLEQGFGEKLFF.

The V gene is TRBV18, the J gene TRBJ2-1; 14 bases agree with TRBD2. Germline-derived CDR1 and CDR2 are KGHSH and LQKENI. This CDR3 region has 15 residues. V trimming: 5 bases; J trimming: 9 bases; junction bases outside the gene matches: 6. The DNA of the CDR3 is TGTGCCAGCTCAGAGTGGACTAGCGGGGGGAGTGAGCAGTTCTTC. The encoded protein is CASSEWTSGGSEQFF.

This sequence joins TRBV3-1 (or the pseudogene TRBV3-2) and TRBJ1-2; TRBD1 matches 7 bases. The CDR3 extends over 17 amino acids. Germline V gene lookup returns CDR1 LGHDT and CDR2 YNNKEL (reference sequence). The V and J ends lost 3 bases and 2 bases, in that order; junction bases with no gene match: 12. CDR3 sequence: CASSQVKFTGENYGYTF. The CDR3 coding sequence is TGTGCCAGCAGCCAGGTTAAGTTTACAGGGGAGAACTATGGCTACACCTTC.

V and J are TRBV9 and TRBJ2-4; 9 positions match TRBD2. Germline V gene lookup returns CDR1 SGDLS and CDR2 YYNGEE. This CDR3 is built from 18 residues. The V and J ends lost 0 bases and 0 bases, in that order; junction bases with no gene match: 7. DNA of the CDR3: TGTGCCAGCAGCGTAGGGACTAGCGTTCCGCTAGCCAAAAACATTCAGTACTTC. Residues: CASSVGTSVPLAKNIQYF.

This chain connects TRBV5-4 to TRBJ2-2; 15 bases align to TRBD2. The CDR3 extends over 17 amino acids. CDR1 is SGHNT, CDR2 YYREEE, per germline (reference sequence). V gave up 4 bases and J gave up 4 bases; unmatched junction bases: 5. CDR3 nucleotides: TGTGCCAGCAGCCGGACTAGCGGGGGGGCGGGCACCGGGGAGCTGTTTTTT. Its translation: CASSRTSGGAGTGELFF.

Written as DNA, the CDR3 is TGTGCCAGCAGACCAATGGAGGGACAGGCGCACTGCACCTTC. Its protein is CASRPMEGQAHCTF. V is TRBV2 and J is TRBJ1-2; 8 nucleotides agree with TRBD1. This CDR3 contains 14 residues. CDR1 is SNHLY and CDR2 is FYNNEI in the germline V gene. V lost 6 bases, J lost 13 bases, and 16 bases stayed unmatched.

The rearrangement links TRBV7-9 to TRBJ2-3, with a tentative D call TRBD2 (5 bases). The CDR3 is 16 amino acids. Trimming took 2 bases from V and 4 from J, leaving 16 bases between them. CDR1 is SEHNR, CDR2 FQNEAQ, per germline (reference sequence). The CDR3 reads CASSLQRLPSPDTQYF. The CDR3 DNA follows: TGTGCCAGCAGCTTACAACGACTACCGAGCCCAGATACGCAGTATTTT.

The genes are TRBV6-5 and TRBJ1-4, with 9 bases lining up with TRBD1. The CDR3 extends over 14 amino acids. CDR1 and CDR2 (germline): MNHEY, SVGAGI. V shed 6 bases and J 7 bases; nucleotides not matched to a gene: 6. CDR3 sequence reads: CASRAGTGFEKLFF. CDR3 nucleotides: TGTGCCAGCAGGGCCGGGACAGGGTTTGAAAAACTGTTTTTT.

The CDR3 sequence is CASSYRGTGNWVNTEAFF. The CDR3 DNA sequence: TGTGCCAGCAGTTACCGCGGGACGGGTAATTGGGTGAACACTGAAGCTTTCTTT. This chain connects TRBV6-2 or TRBV6-3 to TRBJ1-1; a weak D match, TRBD1 (5 bases). The CDR3 loop spans 18 amino acids. V was trimmed by 2 bases and J by 0 bases, leaving 19 bases between them. Germline values: CDR1 MNHEY, CDR2 SVGEGT.

For this clone: The sample contains more than one DNA sequence encoding this CDR3. The gene calls are TRBV19 and TRBJ1-4; TRBD1 matches at 7 bases. J lost 1 base, V lost 1 base, and 3 bases had no gene match. There are 16 residues in the CDR3. From germline, CDR1 is LNHDA and CDR2 SQIVND (reference sequence). The CDR3 is CASSIGQGGTNEKLFF. The DNA of the CDR3 is TGTGCCAGTAGTATAGGACAGGGCGGAACTAATGAAAAACTGTTTTTT.

J is TRBJ2-3 and V is TRBV4-2; TRBD1 is a possible D gene (6 bases). Trimming stripped 1 base from V and 2 bases from J, with 13 bases between. Germline V gives CDR1 LGHNA, CDR2 YNFKEQ. This CDR3 has 16 residues. CDR3 protein: CASSQGYRDITDTQYF. CDR3 sequence (DNA): TGTGCCAGCAGCCAAGGGTACAGGGACATCACAGATACGCAGTATTTT.

The chain links TRBV7-9 to TRBJ2-1; D may be TRBD1 (6 bases). Germline CDR1 SEHNR, CDR2 FQNEAQ (reference sequence). CDR3 size: 15 residues. Trimming stripped 4 bases from V and 4 bases from J, with 14 bases between. CDR3 bases: TGTGCCAGCAGCTCCCAAGGGGACAAGTACAATGAGCAGTTCTTC. Translation: CASSSQGDKYNEQFF.

CDR3 sequence (DNA): TGTGCCAGCAGCCCTGGGACAGGGAGTTTGAACACTGAAGCTTTCTTT. Translation gives CASSPGTGSLNTEAFF. This sequence joins TRBV6-2 or TRBV6-3 and TRBJ1-1; the match to TRBD1 covers 9 bases. V shed 6 bases, J shed 0 bases, and the junction held 8 bases outside the gene matches. CDR1 and CDR2 (germline): MNHEY, SVGEGT. The length of the CDR3 is 16 residues.